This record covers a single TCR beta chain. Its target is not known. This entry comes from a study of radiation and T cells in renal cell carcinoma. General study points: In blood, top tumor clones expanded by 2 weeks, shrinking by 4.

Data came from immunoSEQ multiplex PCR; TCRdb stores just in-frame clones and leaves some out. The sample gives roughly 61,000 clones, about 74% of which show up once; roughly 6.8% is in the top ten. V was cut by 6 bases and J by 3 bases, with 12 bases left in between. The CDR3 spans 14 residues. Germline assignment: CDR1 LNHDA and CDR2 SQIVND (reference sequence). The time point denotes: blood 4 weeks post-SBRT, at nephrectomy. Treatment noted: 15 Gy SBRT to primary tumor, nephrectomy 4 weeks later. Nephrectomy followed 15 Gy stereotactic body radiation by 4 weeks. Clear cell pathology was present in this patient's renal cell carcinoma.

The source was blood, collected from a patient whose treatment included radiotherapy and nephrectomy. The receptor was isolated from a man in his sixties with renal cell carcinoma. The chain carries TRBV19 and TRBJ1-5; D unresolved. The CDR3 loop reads CASSRTASNQPQHF. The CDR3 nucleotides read TGTGCCAGTAGCCGGACCGCATCCAATCAGCCCCAGCATTTT.